This T cell receptor (beta chain) appears in the sequencing data of a study of early T cells in non-severe SARS-CoV-2 infection. This clonotype was picked up a small number of times. V shed 2 bases and J shed 1 base, with 8 bases lying between them. The CDR3 extends over 14 amino acids. The germline V gene has CDR1 MNHEY and CDR2 SVGEGT. Unique molecular identifier tags were affixed to discrete cDNA molecules. TCRdb redid the calling of the 5' RACE reads with MiXCR, one entry per CDR3 protein. The sample carries about 100,000 distinct CDR3 sequences, about 12% recorded once. The chain recombines TRBV6-2 or TRBV6-3 with TRBJ2-5, with D possibly being TRBD1 or TRBD2 (5 bases each). Sample: whole blood. The TCR originated in an adult who was a healthcare worker with PCR-confirmed SARS-CoV-2 infection or an uninfected control (not recorded which). The CDR3 region is CASSYGTLQETQYF. The CDR3 nucleotides read TGTGCCAGCAGTTACGGGACCCTCCAAGAGACCCAGTACTTC.